The clone carrying this TCR beta chain showed up many times. Its cognate antigen is unknown. Amplified TCR beta CDR3 regions came from RNA transcripts. Primed by the HTBI set, a first-round RT-PCR was run on the TCR CDR3. TCRdb redid the calling of the multiplex PCR reads with MiXCR, one entry per CDR3 protein. The repertoire includes roughly 380,000 distinct CDR3 sequences, around 13% of them detected once, and more than 9.5% sits in the top ten. The entry originates in a study of T cells in Graves' hyperthyroidism and ophthalmopathy. Trimming removed 5 bases from V and 2 bases from J; junction bases left unmatched: 5. The CDR3 length is 14 residues. CDR1 and CDR2 (germline): DFQATT, SNEGSKA (reference sequence). Study-level results: Before onset, ophthalmopathy was predicted by the model a median around 6.5 months earlier.

The source is a woman aged 55-75 years with Graves' hyperthyroidism. The V and J genes are TRBV20-1 and TRBJ2-1; 8 bases map to TRBD2. Source material: blood. As DNA, the CDR3 is TGCAGTGCTCTACTAGCGGTTCCCTACAATGAGCAGTTCTTC. It encodes CSALLAVPYNEQFF.